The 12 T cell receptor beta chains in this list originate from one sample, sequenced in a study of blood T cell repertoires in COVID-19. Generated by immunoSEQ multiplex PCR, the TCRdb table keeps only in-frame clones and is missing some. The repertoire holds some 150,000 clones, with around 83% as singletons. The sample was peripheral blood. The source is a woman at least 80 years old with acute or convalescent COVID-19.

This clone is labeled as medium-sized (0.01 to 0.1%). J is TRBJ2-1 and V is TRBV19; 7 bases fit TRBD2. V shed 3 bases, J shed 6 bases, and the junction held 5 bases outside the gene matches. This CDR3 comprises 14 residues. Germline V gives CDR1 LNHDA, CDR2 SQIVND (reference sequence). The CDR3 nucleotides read TGTGCCAGTAGTATGGGACTATTGGTCAATGAGCAGTTCTTC. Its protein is CASSMGLLVNEQFF.

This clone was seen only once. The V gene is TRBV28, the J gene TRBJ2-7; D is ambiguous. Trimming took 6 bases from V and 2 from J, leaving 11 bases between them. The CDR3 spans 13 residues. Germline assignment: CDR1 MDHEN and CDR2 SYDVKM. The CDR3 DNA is TGTGCCAGCAGCCAAGAGGCTCCCTACGAGCAGTACTTC. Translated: CASSQEAPYEQYF.

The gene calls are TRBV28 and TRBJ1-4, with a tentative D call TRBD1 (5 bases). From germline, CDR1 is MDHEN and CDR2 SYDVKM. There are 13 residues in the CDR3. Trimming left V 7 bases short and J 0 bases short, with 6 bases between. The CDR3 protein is CASKGSTNEKLFF. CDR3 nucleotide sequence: TGTGCCAGCAAGGGGTCAACTAATGAAAAACTGTTTTTT.

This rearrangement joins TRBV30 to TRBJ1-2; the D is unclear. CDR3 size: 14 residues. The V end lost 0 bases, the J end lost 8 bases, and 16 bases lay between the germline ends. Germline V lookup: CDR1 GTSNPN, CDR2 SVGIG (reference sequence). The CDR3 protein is CAWSVVGTGGGYTF. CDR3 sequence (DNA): TGTGCCTGGAGTGTAGTTGGAACCGGCGGAGGCTACACCTTC.

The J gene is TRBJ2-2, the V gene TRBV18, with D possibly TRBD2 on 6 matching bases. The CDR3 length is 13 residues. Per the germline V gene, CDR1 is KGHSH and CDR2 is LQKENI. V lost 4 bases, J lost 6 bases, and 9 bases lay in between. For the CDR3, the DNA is TGTGCCAGCTCACTGCGACTAGCCGGGGAGCTGTTTTTT. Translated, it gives CASSLRLAGELFF.

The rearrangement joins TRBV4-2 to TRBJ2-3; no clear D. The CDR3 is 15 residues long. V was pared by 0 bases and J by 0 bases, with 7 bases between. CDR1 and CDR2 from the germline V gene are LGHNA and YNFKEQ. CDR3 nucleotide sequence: TGTGCCAGCAGCCAAGATCTCGCGAGCACAGATACGCAGTATTTT. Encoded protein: CASSQDLASTDTQYF.

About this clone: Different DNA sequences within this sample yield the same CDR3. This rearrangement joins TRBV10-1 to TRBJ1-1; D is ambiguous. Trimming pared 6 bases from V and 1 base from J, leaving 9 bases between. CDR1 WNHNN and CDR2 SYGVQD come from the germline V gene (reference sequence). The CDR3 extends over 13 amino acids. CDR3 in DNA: TGCGCCAGCAGGACGGGTCCGAACACTGAAGCTTTCTTT. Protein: CASRTGPNTEAFF.

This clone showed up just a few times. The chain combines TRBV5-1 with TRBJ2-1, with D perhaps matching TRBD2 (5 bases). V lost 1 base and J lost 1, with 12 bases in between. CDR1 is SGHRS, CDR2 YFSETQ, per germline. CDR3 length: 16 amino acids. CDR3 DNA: TGCGCCAGCAGCTTGTTTACGGGATCTTCCTACAATGAGCAGTTCTTC. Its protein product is CASSLFTGSSYNEQFF.

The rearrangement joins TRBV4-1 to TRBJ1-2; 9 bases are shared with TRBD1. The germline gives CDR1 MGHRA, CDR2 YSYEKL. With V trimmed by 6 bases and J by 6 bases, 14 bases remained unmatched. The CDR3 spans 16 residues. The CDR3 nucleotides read TGCGCCAGCAGGAATAGGTGGACAGGGGACCGCGATGGCTACACCTTC. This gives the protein CASRNRWTGDRDGYTF.

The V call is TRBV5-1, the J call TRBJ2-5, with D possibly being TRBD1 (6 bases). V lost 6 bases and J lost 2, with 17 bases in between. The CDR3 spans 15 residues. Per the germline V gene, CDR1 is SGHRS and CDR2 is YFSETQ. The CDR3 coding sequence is TGCGCCAGCAACCCACAGGGTAGTAAGCAAGAGACCCAGTACTTC. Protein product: CASNPQGSKQETQYF.

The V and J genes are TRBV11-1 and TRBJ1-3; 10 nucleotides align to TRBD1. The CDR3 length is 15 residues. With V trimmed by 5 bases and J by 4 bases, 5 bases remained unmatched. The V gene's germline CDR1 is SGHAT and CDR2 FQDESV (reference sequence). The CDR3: CASSPTGGTGNTIYF. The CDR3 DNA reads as TGTGCCAGCAGCCCGACAGGGGGCACCGGAAACACCATATATTTT. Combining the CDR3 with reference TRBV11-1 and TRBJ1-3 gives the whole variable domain EAEVAQSPRYKITEKSQAVAFWCDPISGHATLYWYRQILGQGPELLVQFQDESVVDDSQLPKDRFSAERLKGVDSTLKIQPAELGDSAMYLCASSPTGGTGNTIYFGEGSWLTVV.

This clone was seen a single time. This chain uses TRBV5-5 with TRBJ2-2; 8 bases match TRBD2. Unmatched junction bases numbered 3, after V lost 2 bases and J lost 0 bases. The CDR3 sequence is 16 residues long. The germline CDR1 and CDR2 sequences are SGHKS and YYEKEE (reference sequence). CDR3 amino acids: CASSFLRGANTGELFF. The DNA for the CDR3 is TGTGCCAGCAGCTTTTTGCGGGGGGCGAACACCGGGGAGCTGTTTTTT.